Below, one T cell receptor (beta chain) is given with its context. This clonotype was detected only a few times. Its antigen is still unknown. Base qualities are missing; no much larger clone stands one base away. Memory CD4+ T cells were isolated as CD4+CD45RO+CD25- cells. Tregs, naive and memory CD4+ T cells from tumor, blood and ipsilateral draining lymph nodes of a few breast cancer patients underwent full-length TCR alpha and beta sequencing. Tumor tissue and lymph nodes obtained from ipsilateral axillary dissection were perfused with PBS, minced and then digested with collagenase I and hyaluronidase. FACS confirmed that the sorted cell populations were more than 90% pure. This entry belongs to a study (dated by TCRdb to between 2015 and 2017). About the study as a whole: Whether tumor-infiltrating Tregs in breast cancer are recruited from blood Tregs or converted in situ from other CD4+ T cell subsets was tested. Results the study describes overall, beyond this receptor: The greatest overlap of tumor-infiltrating Treg TCR alpha and beta sequences was with tumor naive CD4+ T cells, followed next by blood naive CD4+ T cells. Tumor memory CD4+ T cell TCR gene usage clustered with blood and lymph node memory CD4+ cells and lymph node naive CD4+ cells. Rather than covering whole repertoires, validation in the larger cohort was restricted to a single TCR beta V-J rearrangement.

Amplification of full-length TCR variable regions was done by 5' RACE PCR using constant-region reverse primers, and this step was followed by semi-nested PCR with Nested Universal Primer A. The ReliaPrep RNA Cell Miniprep System was used to extract total RNA, which was then reverse transcribed into 5'RACE-ready cDNA with the SMARTer RACE 5'/3' Kit. Multiplex adaptors were used to barcode the full-length TCR alpha and beta libraries, which were then sequenced on an Illumina MiSeq. The paper's processing steps were these. Sequencing data were pooled across the five patients for each of nine subset-tissue groups and compared by unsupervised clustering of TCR gene usage. The Morisita-Horn index, with shared sequences weighted by their contribution to each repertoire, was used to calculate repertoire similarity. TCRdb itself trimmed the public reads at Q25 with fastp, ran MiXCR and retained productive beta chains. Records with the same CDR3 protein are collapsed into one entry carrying the most frequent genes and DNA. The authors' filters were not applied to this entry. In this sample the table shows over 55,000 distinct CDR3 sequences, more than 25% of which occur a single time. The leading ten clones occupy approximately 3% of the sample.

The CDR3 runs 14 amino acids, cysteine and phenylalanine included. Only the CDR3 DNA stays, 42 bases, in frame from base 1. The germline V gene gives CDR1 as MNHNS and CDR2 as SASEGT. Here V drops 11 bases and J drops 3 bases, and the junction holds 6 bases not matched to any gene. The chain employs TRBV6-1 and TRBJ2-6; 8 nucleotides in the junction match TRBD2. The receptor comes from a female donor with breast cancer. The sequencing sample was made of tumor-infiltrating memory CD4+ T cells sorted from the breast tumor. Explained via the paper, the cell subset or site label denotes: memory CD4+ T cells, CD4+CD45RO+CD25-. The CDR3 here reads CAAGGAVGANVLTF. The DNA reads as follows: TGTGCCGCGGGGGGCGCGGTTGGGGCCAACGTCCTGACTTTC.